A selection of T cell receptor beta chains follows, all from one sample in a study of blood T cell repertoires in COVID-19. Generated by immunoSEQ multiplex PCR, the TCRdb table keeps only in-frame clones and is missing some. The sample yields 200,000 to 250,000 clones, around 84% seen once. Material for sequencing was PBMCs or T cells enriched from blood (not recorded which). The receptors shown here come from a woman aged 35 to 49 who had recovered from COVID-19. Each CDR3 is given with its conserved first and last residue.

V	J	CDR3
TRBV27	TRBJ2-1	CASSLGTGGAYLEQFF
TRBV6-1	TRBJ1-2	CASSEWTDYGYTF
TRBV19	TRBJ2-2	CASRTGGAGTGELFF
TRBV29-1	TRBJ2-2	CSVDMAGGPGELFF
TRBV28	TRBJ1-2	CASSLGGTGRNYGYTF
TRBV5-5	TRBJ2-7	CASSDRPYEQYF
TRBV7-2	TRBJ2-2	CASSVSSGSRGGELFF
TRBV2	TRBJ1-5	CASSRTGDRSNQPQHF
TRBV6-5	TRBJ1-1	CASSRISQGEAFF
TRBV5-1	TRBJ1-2	CASSTGTPSNYGYTF
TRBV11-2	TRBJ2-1	CASSSGTSGSRAHNEQFF
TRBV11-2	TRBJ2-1	CASSLRSGGLYNEQFF
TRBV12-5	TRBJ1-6	CASSPGGSSYNSPLHF
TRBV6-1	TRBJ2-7	CASSEGPGDEQYF
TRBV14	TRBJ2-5	CASSHGRGWEETQYF
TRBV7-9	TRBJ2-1	CASSLDGGLVHEQFF
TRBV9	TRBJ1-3	CASSVDPGRTGNTIYF
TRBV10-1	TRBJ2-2	CADPSPEGTGGRGELFF
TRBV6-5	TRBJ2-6	CASSPLSGGANVLTF
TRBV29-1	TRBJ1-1	CSVSFTGAMNTEAFF
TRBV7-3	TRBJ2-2	CASSGSQKTPGELFF